The 12 T cell receptor beta chains below were found in one sample sequenced in a study of shared clonotypes between healthy human individuals. Naive CD8 populations comprised CD45RO-negative cells positively selected for CCR7, excluding terminally differentiated effector memory CD45RA+ cells. Generated by immunoSEQ multiplex PCR, the TCRdb table keeps only in-frame clones and is missing some. The profile shows about 2.1 million clones, around 93% of them singletons. Input material: naive CD8+ T cells from PBMCs. The receptors derive from a young man in good health. Some clones in this sample may be carry-over from other donors' samples.

This rearrangement joins TRBV27 to TRBJ1-1, with D possibly being TRBD1 (5 bases). The ends were cut back, 2 bases at V and 10 bases at J, with 14 bases in the middle. The CDR3 covers 13 residues. Germline V gives CDR1 MNHEY, CDR2 SMNVEV (reference sequence). CDR3 in DNA: TGTGCCAGCAGTTTAAGGGGAGGAGTAGTAGCTTTCTTT. It yields the protein CASSLRGGVVAFF.

The J gene is TRBJ2-3, the V gene TRBV4-1, with TRBD2 as a possible D gene (7 bases). The CDR3 has 16 amino acids. Germline V gene data show CDR1 as MGHRA and CDR2 as YSYEKL. Deletions cut 0 bases from V and 0 bases from J, with 10 bases between. The CDR3 here is CASSQDRGASTDTQYF. The CDR3 coding sequence is TGCGCCAGCAGCCAAGATCGGGGGGCTAGCACAGATACGCAGTATTTT.

This clone has more than one count but fewer than ten. Within the sample, other DNA sequences also encode this same CDR3. The chain recombines TRBV5-4 with TRBJ2-1; perhaps TRBD1 as D (5 bases). Germline lookup yields CDR1 SGHNT and CDR2 YYREEE (reference sequence). Deletions cut 0 bases from V and 4 bases from J, with 8 bases between. The CDR3 length is 14 residues. CDR3 DNA sequence: TGTGCCAGCAGCTTGGGCGACAGTTACAATGAGCAGTTCTTC. It is translated as CASSLGDSYNEQFF.

As regards this clone: Within the sample, other DNA sequences also encode this same CDR3. The chain has TRBV6-5 and TRBJ1-4; 7 bases map to TRBD1. Germline V gene sequence: CDR1 MNHEY, CDR2 SVGAGI. The CDR3 is 15 residues long. Trimming took 5 bases from V and 5 from J; bases not matched to a gene: 8. The DNA of the CDR3 is TGTGCCAGCAGTCCTTACAGGGGTACGAATGAAAAACTGTTTTTT. Encoded protein: CASSPYRGTNEKLFF.

As for this clone: Other DNA sequences within the sample encode an identical CDR3. The chain recombines TRBV27 with TRBJ2-7; possibly TRBD2 for D (5 bases). The CDR3 is made up of 13 amino acids. The V gene lost 2 bases and the J gene lost 2 bases, with 7 bases spanning the gap. Germline assignment: CDR1 MNHEY and CDR2 SMNVEV (reference sequence). The CDR3 loop is CASSLRGTYEQYF. The DNA for the CDR3 is TGTGCCAGCAGTTTACGGGGAACCTACGAGCAGTACTTC.

The CDR3, as DNA: TGTGCCAGCAGCCCCGTCGATCAGGGGGAAGAAGAGACCCAGTACTTC. This gives the protein CASSPVDQGEEETQYF. The chain joins TRBV11-2 to TRBJ2-5, with TRBD1 identical over 7 bases. CDR3 length: 16 amino acids. Germline CDR1 reads SGHAT; CDR2 reads FQNNGV. V lost 5 bases to trimming and J lost 3 bases; unmatched junction nucleotides: 12.

The chain joins TRBV6-5 to TRBJ1-6; D call uncertain. With 9 bases removed from V and 5 bases from J, the gap between germline ends came to 11 bases. Germline V lookup: CDR1 MNHEY, CDR2 SVGAGI. The CDR3 covers 13 residues. The CDR3 region has the DNA TGTGCCAGTGGAGTTCGGCATAATTCACCCCTCCACTTT. Its translation: CASGVRHNSPLHF.

As for this clone: The sample has other DNA sequences that encode this CDR3 too. The V gene is TRBV27, the J gene TRBJ1-1; D remains unclear. The V gene lost 2 bases and the J gene lost 1 base, with 5 bases spanning the gap. Per germline, CDR1 MNHEY and CDR2 SMNVEV (reference sequence). The CDR3 length is 13 residues. The chain's CDR3 is CASSLLSNTEAFF. CDR3 DNA: TGTGCCAGCAGTTTACTTTCGAACACTGAAGCTTTCTTT.

The V call is TRBV9, the J call TRBJ2-3; 7 bases fit TRBD2. Trimming at V came to 4 bases and at J to 3 bases, leaving 14 bases not matched to a gene. Germline V gene data show CDR1 as SGDLS and CDR2 as YYNGEE. This CDR3 spans 17 amino acids. CDR3 sequence: CASSPLGRSGGTDTQYF. The DNA for the CDR3 is TGTGCCAGCAGCCCACTTGGGCGGTCGGGGGGTACAGATACGCAGTATTTT. Variable domain in full (rest from reference TRBV9 and TRBJ2-3): DSGVTQTPKHLITATGQRVTLRCSPRSGDLSVYWYQQSLDQGLQFLIQYYNGEERAKGNILERFSAQQFPDLHSELNLSSLELGDSALYFCASSPLGRSGGTDTQYFGPGTRLTVL.

J is TRBJ2-3 and V is TRBV5-4; 11 nucleotides agree with TRBD1. V dropped 4 bases and J dropped 1; count of bases not matched to a gene: 2. The CDR3 consists of 15 residues. Per germline, CDR1 SGHNT and CDR2 YYREEE (reference sequence). The CDR3 DNA follows: TGTGCCAGCAGCCAGGGACAGGGGGGCACAGATACGCAGTATTTT. Protein sequence: CASSQGQGGTDTQYF.

This sequence joins TRBV5-4 and TRBJ2-7, with TRBD1 identical over 10 bases. The trim removed 10 bases at V and 1 base at J, leaving 5 bases unmatched. The CDR3 length is 13 residues. CDR1 and CDR2 from the germline V gene are SGHNT and YYREEE (reference sequence). CDR3 sequence: CAATGGESYEQYF. In nucleotides, the CDR3 is TGTGCCGCGACAGGGGGCGAGTCCTACGAGCAGTACTTC.

The chain couples TRBV6-1 to TRBJ2-2; possibly TRBD1 for D (6 bases). The V and J ends lost 8 bases and 7 bases respectively, with 11 bases between them. The CDR3 extends over 12 amino acids. CDR1 and CDR2 (germline): MNHNS, SASEGT. For the CDR3, the DNA is TGTGCCAGCGGCAGGGGCATCGGGGAGCTGTTTTTT. This sequence encodes CASGRGIGELFF.